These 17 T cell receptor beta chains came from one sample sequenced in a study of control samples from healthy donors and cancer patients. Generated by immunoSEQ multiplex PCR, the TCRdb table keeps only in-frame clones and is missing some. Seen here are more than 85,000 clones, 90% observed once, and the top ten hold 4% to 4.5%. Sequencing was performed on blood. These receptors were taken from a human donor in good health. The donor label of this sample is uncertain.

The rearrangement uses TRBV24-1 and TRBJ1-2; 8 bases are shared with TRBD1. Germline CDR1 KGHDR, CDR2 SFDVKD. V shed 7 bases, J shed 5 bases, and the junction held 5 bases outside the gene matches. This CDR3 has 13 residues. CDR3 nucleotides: TGTGCCACCAGCCGGGACAGGATATATGGCTACACCTTC. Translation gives CATSRDRIYGYTF.

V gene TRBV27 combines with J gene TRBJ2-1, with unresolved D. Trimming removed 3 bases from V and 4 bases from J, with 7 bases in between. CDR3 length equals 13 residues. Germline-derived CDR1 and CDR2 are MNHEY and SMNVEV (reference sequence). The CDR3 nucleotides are TGTGCCAGCAGTTTCCTAACATACAATGAGCAGTTCTTC. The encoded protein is CASSFLTYNEQFF.

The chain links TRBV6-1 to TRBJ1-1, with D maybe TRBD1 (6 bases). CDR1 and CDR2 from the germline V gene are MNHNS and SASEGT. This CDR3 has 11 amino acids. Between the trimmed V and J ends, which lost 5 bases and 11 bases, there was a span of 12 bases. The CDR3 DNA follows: TGTGCCAGCAGTTCACAGGGAATCGCTTTCTTT. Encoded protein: CASSSQGIAFF.

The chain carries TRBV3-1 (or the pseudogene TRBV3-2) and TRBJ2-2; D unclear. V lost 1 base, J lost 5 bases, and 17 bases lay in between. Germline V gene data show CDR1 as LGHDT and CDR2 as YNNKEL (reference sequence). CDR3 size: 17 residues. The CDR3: CASSQGGLHPRTGELFF. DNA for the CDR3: TGTGCCAGCAGCCAAGGGGGTCTCCACCCTAGGACCGGGGAGCTGTTTTTT.

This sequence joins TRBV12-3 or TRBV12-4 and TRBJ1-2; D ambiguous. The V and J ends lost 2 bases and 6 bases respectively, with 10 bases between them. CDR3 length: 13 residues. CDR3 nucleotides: TGTGCCAGCAGTTTAAACGGTCCGGATGGCTACACCTTC. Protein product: CASSLNGPDGYTF.

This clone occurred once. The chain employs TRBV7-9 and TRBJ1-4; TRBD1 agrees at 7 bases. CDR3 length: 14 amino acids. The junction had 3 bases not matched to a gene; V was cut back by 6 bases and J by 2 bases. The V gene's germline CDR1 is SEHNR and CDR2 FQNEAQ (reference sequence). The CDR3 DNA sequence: TGTGCCAGCAGGCTGGGACAGACTAATGAAAAACTGTTTTTT. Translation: CASRLGQTNEKLFF.

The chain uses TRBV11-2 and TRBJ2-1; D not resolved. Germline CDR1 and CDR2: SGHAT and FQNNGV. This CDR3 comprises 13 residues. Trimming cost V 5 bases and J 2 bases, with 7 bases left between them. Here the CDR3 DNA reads TGTGCCAGCAGCCCGAACCCCTACAATGAGCAGTTCTTC. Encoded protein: CASSPNPYNEQFF.

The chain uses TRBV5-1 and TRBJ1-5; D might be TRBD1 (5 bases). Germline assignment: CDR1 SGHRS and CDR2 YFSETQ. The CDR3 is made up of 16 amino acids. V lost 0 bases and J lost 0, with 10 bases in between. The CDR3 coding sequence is TGCGCCAGCAGCTTGGCGGGACGGGGTAGCAATCAGCCCCAGCATTTT. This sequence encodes CASSLAGRGSNQPQHF.

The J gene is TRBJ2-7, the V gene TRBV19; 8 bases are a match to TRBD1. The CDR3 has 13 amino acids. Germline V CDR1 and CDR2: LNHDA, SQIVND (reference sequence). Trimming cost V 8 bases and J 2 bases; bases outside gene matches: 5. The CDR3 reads CASGKTGAYEQYF. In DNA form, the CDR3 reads TGTGCCAGTGGCAAGACAGGGGCCTACGAGCAGTACTTC.

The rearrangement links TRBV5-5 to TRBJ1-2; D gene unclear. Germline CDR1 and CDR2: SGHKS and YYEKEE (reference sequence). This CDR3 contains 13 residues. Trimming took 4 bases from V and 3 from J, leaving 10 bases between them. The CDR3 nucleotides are TGTGCCAGCAGCCAGGACGGGTACTATGGCTACACCTTC. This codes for CASSQDGYYGYTF. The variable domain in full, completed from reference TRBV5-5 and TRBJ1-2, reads DAGVTQSPTHLIKTRGQQVTLRCSPISGHKSVSWYQQVLGQGPQFIFQYYEKEERGRGNFPDRFSARQFPNYSSELNVNALLLGDSALYLCASSQDGYYGYTFGSGTRLTVV.

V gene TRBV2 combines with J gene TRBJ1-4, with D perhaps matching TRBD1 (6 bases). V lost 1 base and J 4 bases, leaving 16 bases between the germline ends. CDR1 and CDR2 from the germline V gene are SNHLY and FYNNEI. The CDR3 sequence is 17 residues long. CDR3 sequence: CASSEGGTPGDNEKLFF. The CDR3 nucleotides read TGTGCCAGCAGTGAAGGTGGCACCCCAGGGGATAATGAAAAACTGTTTTTT.

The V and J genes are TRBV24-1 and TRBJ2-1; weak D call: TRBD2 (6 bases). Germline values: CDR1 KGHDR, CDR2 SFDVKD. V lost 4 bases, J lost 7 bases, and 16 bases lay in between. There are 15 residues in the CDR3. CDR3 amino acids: CATSEGPGVLNEQFF. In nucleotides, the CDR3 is TGTGCCACCAGTGAAGGACCGGGGGTCTTAAATGAGCAGTTCTTC.

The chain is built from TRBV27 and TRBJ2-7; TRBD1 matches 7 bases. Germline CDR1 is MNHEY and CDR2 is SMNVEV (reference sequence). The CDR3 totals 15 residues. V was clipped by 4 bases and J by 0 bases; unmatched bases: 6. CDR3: CASSSKGQLSYEQYF. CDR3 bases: TGTGCCAGCAGTTCAAAGGGACAGCTCTCCTACGAGCAGTACTTC.

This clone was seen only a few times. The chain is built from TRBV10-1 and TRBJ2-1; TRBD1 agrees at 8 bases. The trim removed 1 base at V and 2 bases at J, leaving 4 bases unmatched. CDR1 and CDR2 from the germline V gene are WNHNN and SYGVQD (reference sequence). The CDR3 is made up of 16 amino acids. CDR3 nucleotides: TGCGCCAGCAGTGAGTACCAGGGGGCTGCCTACAATGAGCAGTTCTTC. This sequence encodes CASSEYQGAAYNEQFF.

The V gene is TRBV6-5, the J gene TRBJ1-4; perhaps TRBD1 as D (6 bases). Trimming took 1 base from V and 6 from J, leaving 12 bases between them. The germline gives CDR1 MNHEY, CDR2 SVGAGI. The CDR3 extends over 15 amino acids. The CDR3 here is CASSYLAGEDEKLFF. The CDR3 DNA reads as TGTGCCAGCAGTTACTTGGCAGGGGAGGATGAAAAACTGTTTTTT.

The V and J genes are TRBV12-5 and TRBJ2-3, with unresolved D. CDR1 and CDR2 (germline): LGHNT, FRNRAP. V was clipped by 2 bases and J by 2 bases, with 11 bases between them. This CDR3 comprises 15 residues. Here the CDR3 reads CASGLYVKPTDTQYF. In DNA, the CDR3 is TGTGCTAGTGGTTTGTACGTAAAACCCACAGATACGCAGTATTTT.

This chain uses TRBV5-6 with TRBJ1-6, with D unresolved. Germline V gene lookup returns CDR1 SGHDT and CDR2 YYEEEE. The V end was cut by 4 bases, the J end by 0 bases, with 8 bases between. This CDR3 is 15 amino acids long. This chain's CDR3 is CASSAEYSYNSPLHF. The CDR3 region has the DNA TGTGCCAGCAGCGCCGAGTACTCCTATAATTCACCCCTCCACTTT. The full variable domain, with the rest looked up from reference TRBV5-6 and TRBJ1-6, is DAGVTQSPTHLIKTRGQQVTLRCSPKSGHDTVSWYQQALGQGPQFIFQYYEEEERQRGNFPDRFSGHQFPNYSSELNVNALLLGDSALYLCASSAEYSYNSPLHFGNGTRLTVT.